This T cell receptor (beta chain) was sequenced for a study of T-cell memory formation after mild COVID-19. On this clonotype itself: Its target is unknown.

The study's findings and limits: For contracting clones, CD4+ ones sat mainly in CM and EM, CD8+ in EMRA. Day 15 to 85 contracting clones showed balanced CD4/CD8; later expanders leaned CD4+. The study detected some responding clones in pre-infection memory, suggesting cross-reactive memory joined.

Constant-segment primers were used for 5'RACE, and the resulting TCR alpha and TCR beta cDNA libraries carried sample barcodes and UMIs. TCRdb processed the 5' RACE reads anew with MiXCR; each CDR3 protein has one entry. Of about 290,000 distinct CDR3 sequences listed, 15% to 20% are singletons. Germline trimming cut 0 bases from V and 12 bases from J; bases unmatched to any gene: 3. The CDR3 has 13 amino acids. Germline CDR1 and CDR2: LGHNT and FRNRAP. The sequence came from a man between 18 and 35 years old who had mild COVID-19 (a few samples of this study predate the infection). Cell type and time point are not known. Input material: PBMCs or a T cell subset sorted from them (not recorded which). The genes are TRBV12-5 and TRBJ2-3; TRBD2 aligns across 10 bases. CDR3 coding DNA: TGTGCTAGTGGTTTGGTAAGCGGGGGGGCCCAGTATTTT. It codes for CASGLVSGGAQYF.